This T cell receptor (beta chain) was recorded in a study of T cell repertoires in cytomegalovirus infection. For the study at large: Indicated by public TCR beta signatures were CMV infection and matching HLA type. Study-level points and caveats: Cumulative frequency of public TCR beta families picked out carriers of CMV plus the relevant HLA. There were HLA-C-restricted CMV-specific TCR beta clonotypes dominating the ex vivo response.

MiXCR, run by TCRdb on the reads, gives a single entry per CDR3 protein. The sample carries about 200,000 distinct CDR3 sequences, roughly 9% recorded once. This clonotype has more than one count but fewer than ten. As yet, its antigen is unknown. The receptor was isolated from a human donor in good health (CMV status not recorded). Some clones in this sample may be carry-over from other donors' samples. The source material was PBMCs.

The CDR3 loop is CASSSLERGSQFF. CDR3 nucleotides: TGTGCCAGCAGCTCCCTTGAACGAGGGTCTCAGTTCTTC. This chain uses TRBV7-3 with TRBJ2-1, with D possibly being TRBD2 (5 bases). Germline CDR1 and CDR2: SGHTA and FQGTGA. The V and J ends lost 4 bases and 13 bases respectively, with 17 bases between them. CDR3 length equals 13 residues.